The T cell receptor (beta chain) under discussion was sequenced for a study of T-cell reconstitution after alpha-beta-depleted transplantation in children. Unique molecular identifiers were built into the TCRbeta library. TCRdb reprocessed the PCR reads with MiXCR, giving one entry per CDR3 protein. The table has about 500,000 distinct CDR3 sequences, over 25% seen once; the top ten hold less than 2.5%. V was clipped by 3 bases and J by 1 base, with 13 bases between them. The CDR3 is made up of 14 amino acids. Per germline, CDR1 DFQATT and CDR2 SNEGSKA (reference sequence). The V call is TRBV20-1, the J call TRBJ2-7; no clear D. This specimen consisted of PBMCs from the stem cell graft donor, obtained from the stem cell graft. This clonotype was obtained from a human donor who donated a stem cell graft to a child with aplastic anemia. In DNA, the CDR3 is TGCAGTGCTAGGCGGATCGGCCTATCCTACGAGCAGTACTTC. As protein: CSARRIGLSYEQYF.